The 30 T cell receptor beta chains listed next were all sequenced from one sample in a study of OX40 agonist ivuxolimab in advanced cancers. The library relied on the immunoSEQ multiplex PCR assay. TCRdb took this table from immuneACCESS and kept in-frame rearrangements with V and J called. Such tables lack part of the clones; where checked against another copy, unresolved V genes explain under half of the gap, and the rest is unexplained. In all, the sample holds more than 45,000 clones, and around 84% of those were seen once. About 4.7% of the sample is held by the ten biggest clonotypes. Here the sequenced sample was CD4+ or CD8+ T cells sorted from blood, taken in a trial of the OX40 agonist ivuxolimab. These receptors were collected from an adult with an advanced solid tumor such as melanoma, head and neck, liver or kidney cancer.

This chain's CDR3 is CASSIGVYNSPLHF. The CDR3, as DNA: TGTGCCAGTAGTATAGGAGTTTATAATTCACCCCTCCACTTT. This chain joins TRBV19 and TRBJ1-6; no definite D call. The germline gives CDR1 LNHDA, CDR2 SQIVND (reference sequence). This CDR3 has 14 residues. Deletions cut 1 base from V and 4 bases from J, with 5 bases between.

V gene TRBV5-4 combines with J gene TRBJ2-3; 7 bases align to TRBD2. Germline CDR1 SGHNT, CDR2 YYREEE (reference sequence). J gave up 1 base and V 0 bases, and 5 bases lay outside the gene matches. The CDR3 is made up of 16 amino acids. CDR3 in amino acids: CASSLGGRGGTDTQYF. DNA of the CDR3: TGTGCCAGCAGCTTGGGAGGGAGGGGCGGCACAGATACGCAGTATTTT.

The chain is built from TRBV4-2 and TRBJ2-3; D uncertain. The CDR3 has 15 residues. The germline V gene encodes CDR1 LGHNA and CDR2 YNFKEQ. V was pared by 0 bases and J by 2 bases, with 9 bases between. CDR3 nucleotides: TGTGCCAGCAGCCAAGATTTGCGGATCACAGATACGCAGTATTTT. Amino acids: CASSQDLRITDTQYF.

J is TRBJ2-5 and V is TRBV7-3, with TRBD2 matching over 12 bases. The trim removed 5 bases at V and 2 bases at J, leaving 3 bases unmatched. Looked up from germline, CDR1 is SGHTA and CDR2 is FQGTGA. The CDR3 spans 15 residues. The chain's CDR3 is CASSAGLAGQETQYF. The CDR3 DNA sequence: TGTGCCAGCAGCGCCGGACTAGCGGGGCAAGAGACCCAGTACTTC.

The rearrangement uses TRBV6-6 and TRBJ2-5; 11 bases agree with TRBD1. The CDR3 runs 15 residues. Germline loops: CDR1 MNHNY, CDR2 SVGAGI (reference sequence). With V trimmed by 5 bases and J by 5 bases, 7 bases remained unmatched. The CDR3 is CASSKGQGAAETQYF. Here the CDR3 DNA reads TGTGCCAGCAGTAAAGGACAGGGGGCTGCGGAGACCCAGTACTTC.

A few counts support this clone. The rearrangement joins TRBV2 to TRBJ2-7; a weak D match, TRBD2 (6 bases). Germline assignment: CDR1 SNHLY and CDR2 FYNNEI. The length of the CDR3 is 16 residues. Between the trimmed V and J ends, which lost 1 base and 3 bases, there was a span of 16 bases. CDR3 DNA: TGTGCCAGCAGTGAAGGGGGGAGGAGGGCACACTACGAGCAGTACTTC. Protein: CASSEGGRRAHYEQYF.

The CDR3 sequence is CASSNSGNTIYF. The CDR3 bases are TGTGCCAGCAGCAACTCTGGAAACACCATATATTTT. This chain links TRBV7-6 with TRBJ1-3; D call uncertain. Trimming shortened V by 5 bases and J by 0 bases, and 2 bases separated the two germline ends. CDR3 length: 12 amino acids. The germline V gene has CDR1 SGHVS and CDR2 FNYEAQ.

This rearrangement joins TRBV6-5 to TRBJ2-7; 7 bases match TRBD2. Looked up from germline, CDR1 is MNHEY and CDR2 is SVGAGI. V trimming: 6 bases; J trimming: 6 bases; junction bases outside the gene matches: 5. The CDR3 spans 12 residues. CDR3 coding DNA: TGTGCCAGCAGGCGACCGGGGGGCGAGCAGTACTTC. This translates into CASRRPGGEQYF.

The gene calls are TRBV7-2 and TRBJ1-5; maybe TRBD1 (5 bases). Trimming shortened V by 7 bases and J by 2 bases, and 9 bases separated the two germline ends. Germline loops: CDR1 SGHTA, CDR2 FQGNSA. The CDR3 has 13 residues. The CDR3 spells CASKLGGNQPQHF. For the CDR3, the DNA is TGTGCCAGCAAGTTGGGGGGCAATCAGCCCCAGCATTTT.

CDR3 DNA sequence: TGTGCCAGCAGCTTCGGACGGGCGTCTGAAGCTTTCTTT. This gives the protein CASSFGRASEAFF. The genes are TRBV7-6 and TRBJ1-1; unclear D gene. The CDR3 is made up of 13 amino acids. Looked up from germline, CDR1 is SGHVS and CDR2 is FNYEAQ. Trimming removed 3 bases from V and 6 bases from J, with 11 bases in between.

CDR3 in amino acids: CASRVDYRGDTQYF. In DNA, the CDR3 is TGTGCCAGCAGAGTGGACTACAGGGGAGATACGCAGTATTTT. V usage is TRBV27 and J usage is TRBJ2-3, with D possibly matching TRBD1 (7 bases). CDR1 is MNHEY and CDR2 is SMNVEV in the germline V gene (reference sequence). V was clipped by 6 bases and J by 5 bases, with 15 bases between them. There are 14 residues in the CDR3.

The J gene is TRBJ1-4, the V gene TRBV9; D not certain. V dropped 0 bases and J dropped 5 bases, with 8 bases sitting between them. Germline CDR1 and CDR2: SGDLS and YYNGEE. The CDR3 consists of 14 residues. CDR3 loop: CASSVDSRNEKLFF. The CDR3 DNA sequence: TGTGCCAGCAGCGTAGATAGCAGAAATGAAAAACTGTTTTTT.

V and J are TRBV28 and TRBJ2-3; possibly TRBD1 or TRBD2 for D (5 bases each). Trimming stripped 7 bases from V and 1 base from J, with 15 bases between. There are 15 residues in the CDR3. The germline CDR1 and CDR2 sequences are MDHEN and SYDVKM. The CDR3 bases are TGTGCCAGCAAAGACCGGGGCCTAGGCACAGATACGCAGTATTTT. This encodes CASKDRGLGTDTQYF.

Here the CDR3 DNA reads TGTGCCAGCAGCTTTGGGGAGACTGAAGCTTTCTTT. Protein sequence: CASSFGETEAFF. The chain combines TRBV7-9 with TRBJ1-1, with D uncertain. Germline V gene data show CDR1 as SEHNR and CDR2 as FQNEAQ (reference sequence). The CDR3 contains 12 residues. V lost 3 bases, J lost 5 bases, and 7 bases lay in between. The full variable domain, rest sourced from reference TRBV7-9 and TRBJ1-1, is DTGVSQNPRHKITKRGQNVTFRCDPISEHNRLYWYRQTLGQGPEFLTYFQNEAQLEKSRLLSDRFSAERPKGSFSTLEIQRTEQGDSAMYLCASSFGETEAFFGQGTRLTVV.

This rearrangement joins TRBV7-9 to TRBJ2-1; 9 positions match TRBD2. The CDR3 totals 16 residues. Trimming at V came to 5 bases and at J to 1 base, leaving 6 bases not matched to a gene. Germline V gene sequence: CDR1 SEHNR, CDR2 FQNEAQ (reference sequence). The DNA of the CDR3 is TGTGCCAGCAGCCTAGGGAGCGGGAGGTCCTACAATGAGCAGTTCTTC. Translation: CASSLGSGRSYNEQFF.

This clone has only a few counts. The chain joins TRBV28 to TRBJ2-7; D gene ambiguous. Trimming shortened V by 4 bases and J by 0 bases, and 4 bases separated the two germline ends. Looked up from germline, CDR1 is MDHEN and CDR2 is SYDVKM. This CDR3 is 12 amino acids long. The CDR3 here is CASSSSSYEQYF. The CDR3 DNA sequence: TGTGCCAGCAGTTCCTCCTCCTACGAGCAGTACTTC.

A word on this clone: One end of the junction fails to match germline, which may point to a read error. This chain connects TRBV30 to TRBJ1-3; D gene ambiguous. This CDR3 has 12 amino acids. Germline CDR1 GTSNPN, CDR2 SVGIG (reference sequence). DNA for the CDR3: TGTGCCTGGATTGAGTCTGAAAACACCATATATTTT. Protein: CAWIESENTIYF.

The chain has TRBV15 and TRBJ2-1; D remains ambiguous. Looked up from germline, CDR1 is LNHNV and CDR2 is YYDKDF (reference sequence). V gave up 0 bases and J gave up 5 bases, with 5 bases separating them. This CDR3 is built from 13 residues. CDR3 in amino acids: CATSRDQNNEQFF. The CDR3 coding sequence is TGTGCCACCAGCAGAGATCAAAACAATGAGCAGTTCTTC.

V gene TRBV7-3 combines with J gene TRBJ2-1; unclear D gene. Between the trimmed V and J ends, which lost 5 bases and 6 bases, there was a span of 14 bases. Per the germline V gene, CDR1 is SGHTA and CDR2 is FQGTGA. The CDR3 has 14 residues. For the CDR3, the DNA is TGTGCCAGCAGCGCGTCGTCCCGGCTCAATGAGCAGTTCTTC. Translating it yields CASSASSRLNEQFF.

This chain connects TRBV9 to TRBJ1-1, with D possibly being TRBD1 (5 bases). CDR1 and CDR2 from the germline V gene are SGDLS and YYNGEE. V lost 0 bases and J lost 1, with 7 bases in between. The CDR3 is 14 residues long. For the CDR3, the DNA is TGTGCCAGCAGCGTAGATGGGGGGAACACTGAAGCTTTCTTT. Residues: CASSVDGGNTEAFF.

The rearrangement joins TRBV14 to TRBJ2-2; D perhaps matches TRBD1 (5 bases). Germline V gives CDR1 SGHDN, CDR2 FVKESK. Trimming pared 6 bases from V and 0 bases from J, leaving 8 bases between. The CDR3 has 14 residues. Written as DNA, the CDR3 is TGTGCCAGCAGTGGGGCGGCGAACACCGGGGAGCTGTTTTTT. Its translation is CASSGAANTGELFF.

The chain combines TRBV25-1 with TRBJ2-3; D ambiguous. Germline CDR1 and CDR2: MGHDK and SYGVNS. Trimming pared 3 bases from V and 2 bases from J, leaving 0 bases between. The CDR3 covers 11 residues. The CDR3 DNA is TGTGCCAGCAGTGACACAGATACGCAGTATTTT. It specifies CASSDTDTQYF.

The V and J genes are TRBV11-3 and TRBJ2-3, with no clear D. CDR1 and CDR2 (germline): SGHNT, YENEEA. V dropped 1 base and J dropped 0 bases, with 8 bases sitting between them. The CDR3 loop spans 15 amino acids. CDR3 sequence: CASSLGASSTDTQYF. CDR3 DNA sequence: TGTGCCAGCAGCTTAGGGGCTTCTAGCACAGATACGCAGTATTTT.

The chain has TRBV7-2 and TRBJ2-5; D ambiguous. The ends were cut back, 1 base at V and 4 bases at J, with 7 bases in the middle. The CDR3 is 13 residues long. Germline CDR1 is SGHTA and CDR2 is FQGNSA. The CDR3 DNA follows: TGTGCCAGCAGCTTAGAGGTCCCAGAGACCCAGTACTTC. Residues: CASSLEVPETQYF.

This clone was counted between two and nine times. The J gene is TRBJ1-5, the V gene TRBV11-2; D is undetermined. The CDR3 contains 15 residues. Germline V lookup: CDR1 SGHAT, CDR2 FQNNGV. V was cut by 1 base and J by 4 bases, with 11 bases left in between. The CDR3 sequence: CASSLAGRSNQPQHF. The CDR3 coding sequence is TGTGCCAGCAGCTTAGCCGGCAGGTCAAATCAGCCCCAGCATTTT.

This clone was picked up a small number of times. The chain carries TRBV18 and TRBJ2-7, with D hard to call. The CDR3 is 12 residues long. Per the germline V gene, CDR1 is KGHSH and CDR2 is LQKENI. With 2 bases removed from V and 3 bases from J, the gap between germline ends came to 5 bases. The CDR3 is CASSPGVYEQYF. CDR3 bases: TGTGCCAGCTCACCAGGAGTCTACGAGCAGTACTTC.

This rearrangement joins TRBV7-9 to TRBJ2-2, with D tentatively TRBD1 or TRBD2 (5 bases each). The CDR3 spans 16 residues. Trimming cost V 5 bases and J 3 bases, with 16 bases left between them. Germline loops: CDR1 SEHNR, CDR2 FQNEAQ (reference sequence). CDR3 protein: CASSLGGKGYTGELFF. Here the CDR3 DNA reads TGTGCCAGCAGCCTCGGAGGAAAGGGGTACACCGGGGAGCTGTTTTTT. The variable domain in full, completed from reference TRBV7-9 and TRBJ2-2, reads DTGVSQNPRHKITKRGQNVTFRCDPISEHNRLYWYRQTLGQGPEFLTYFQNEAQLEKSRLLSDRFSAERPKGSFSTLEIQRTEQGDSAMYLCASSLGGKGYTGELFFGEGSRLTVL.

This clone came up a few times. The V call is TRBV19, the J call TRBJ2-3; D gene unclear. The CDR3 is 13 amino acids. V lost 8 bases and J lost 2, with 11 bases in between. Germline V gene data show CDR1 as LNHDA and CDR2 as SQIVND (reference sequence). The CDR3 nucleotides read TGTGCCAGTTTTGACCATTACACAGATACGCAGTATTTT. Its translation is CASFDHYTDTQYF.

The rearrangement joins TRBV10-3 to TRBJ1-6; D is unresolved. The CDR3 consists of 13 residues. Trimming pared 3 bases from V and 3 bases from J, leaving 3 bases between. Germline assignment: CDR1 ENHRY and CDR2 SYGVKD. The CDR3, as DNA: TGTGCCATCAGTGACAGCTATAATTCACCCCTCCACTTT. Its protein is CAISDSYNSPLHF.

CDR3 region: CASTSSGGMDTQYF. The CDR3 DNA reads TGTGCCAGTACCTCTAGCGGGGGCATGGATACGCAGTATTTT. The chain uses TRBV6-5 and TRBJ2-3; 10 bases align to TRBD2. The CDR3 is 14 residues long. V trimming: 9 bases; J trimming: 6 bases; junction bases outside the gene matches: 9. From germline, CDR1 is MNHEY and CDR2 SVGAGI.